Reported below is one TCR beta chain. Its recognized antigen is unknown. No much larger clone is present one base from it, and per-base qualities are unavailable. This sample is part of a study of T cell repertoires in cytomegalovirus infection (dated by TCRdb to about 2019). About the study as a whole: The HLA type of each donor mattered for the analysis, because public TCR beta signatures pointed to carriage of CMV infection along with the matching HLA type.

Including cysteine and phenylalanine, the CDR3 has 14 amino acids. Only the CDR3 portion is preserved as DNA: 42 bases, with reading frame beginning at the first base. CDR1 and CDR2, per the germline V gene, are MRHNA and SNTAGT. V is reduced by 6 bases and J by 0 bases, leaving a spacing of 11 bases between them. The sequencer listed for this sample is Illumina HiSeq 1500. Through fastp at Q25 and MiXCR, TCRdb rebuilt clones from the public reads, retaining in-frame beta chains. Rows merge per CDR3 protein into single entries with the most common DNA and genes. The sample yields 150,000 to 200,000 distinct CDR3 sequences; 28% were counted once. The ten largest make up approximately 31% of the sample. Beyond this particular receptor, the publication reports: In the ex vivo response, HLA-C-restricted CMV-specific TCR beta clonotypes were dominant, and in two of eight donors the single most frequent clonotype came from this HLA-C-restricted group. In both this cohort and an independent cohort of some 350 donors, the cumulative frequency of public TCR beta family members distinguished carriers of CMV infection plus the relevant HLA type.

Recombination joined TRBV6-4 with TRBJ1-2; a confident D gene designation cannot be given. The clonotype was recovered from a human donor in good health (CMV status not recorded). Some clones in this sample may be carry-over from other donors' samples. The sample comprised PBMCs. The DNA sequence is TGTGCCAGCAGCCAGGACGGAGCTAACTATGGCTACACCTTC. Translated, this is CASSQDGANYGYTF.